Below, 26 T cell receptor beta chains from the same sample are listed, as sequenced in a study of identical twins. TCRdb recomputed calls from the 5' RACE reads with MiXCR, one row per CDR3 protein. The sample has about 100,000 distinct CDR3 sequences, less than 6.5% seen once; the top ten hold 12%. Sequenced: memory T cells sorted from blood. The receptors were sampled from a woman aged 45-65 years in good health.

This clonotype appeared a few times. The CDR3 DNA follows: TGTGCCACCAGTGAAGGGGGATCCTCCTACAATGAGCAGTTCTTC. Amino acid sequence: CATSEGGSSYNEQFF. V gene TRBV24-1 combines with J gene TRBJ2-1; a weak D match, TRBD1 (6 bases). V lost 4 bases and J lost 0, with 9 bases in between. The CDR3 is 15 residues long. The germline gives CDR1 KGHDR, CDR2 SFDVKD.

This clonotype was detected many times. The chain has TRBV20-1 and TRBJ1-1; D gene unclear. The CDR3 totals 14 residues. V gave up 2 bases and J gave up 1 base, with 11 bases separating them. Germline V gene lookup returns CDR1 DFQATT and CDR2 SNEGSKA (reference sequence). CDR3 nucleotide sequence: TGCAGTGCTAGATATCAGCCGGGGAACACTGAAGCTTTCTTT. This translates into CSARYQPGNTEAFF.

This clonotype was detected ten times or more. The genes are TRBV5-1 and TRBJ1-5; 9 bases are a match to TRBD1. The V segment lost 1 base and the J segment 5 bases; nucleotides outside the gene matches: 1. Per the germline V gene, CDR1 is SGHRS and CDR2 is YFSETQ. The CDR3 contains 14 residues. CDR3 sequence reads: CASSLWDRDQPQHF. The CDR3 region has the DNA TGCGCCAGCAGCTTGTGGGACAGGGATCAGCCCCAGCATTTT.

This clonotype was recorded many times. The chain is built from TRBV5-6 and TRBJ2-3, with D tentatively TRBD1 (5 bases). Trimming shortened V by 4 bases and J by 0 bases, and 12 bases separated the two germline ends. The CDR3 has 15 residues. Per the germline V gene, CDR1 is SGHDT and CDR2 is YYEEEE. The CDR3 DNA reads as TGTGCCAGCAGCCTCAGACAGCCTAGCACAGATACGCAGTATTTT. Translation: CASSLRQPSTDTQYF.

CDR3 sequence reads: CAWSKLGGKSEQFF. CDR3 nucleotides: TGTGCCTGGAGTAAATTAGGGGGCAAAAGTGAGCAGTTCTTC. The chain carries TRBV30 and TRBJ2-1, with 7 bases lining up with TRBD1. The ends lost 2 bases at V and 9 bases at J; junction bases unmatched: 10. The CDR3 is made up of 14 amino acids. The germline CDR1 and CDR2 sequences are GTSNPN and SVGIG (reference sequence).

This clonotype was detected ten times or more. V is TRBV6-6 and J is TRBJ1-2, with a weak D call TRBD1 (5 bases). CDR1 is MNHNY and CDR2 is SVGAGI in the germline V gene (reference sequence). The CDR3 is made up of 13 amino acids. V was trimmed by 5 bases and J by 8 bases, leaving 15 bases between them. In nucleotides, the CDR3 is TGTGCCAGCAGTACCGTAATAGGGGAAGGCTACACCTTC. Its translation: CASSTVIGEGYTF.

This clonotype was picked up many times. This chain connects TRBV6-5 to TRBJ2-2; the D gene could be TRBD1 or TRBD2 (5 bases each). The V gene lost 2 bases and the J gene lost 7 bases, with 14 bases spanning the gap. CDR1 MNHEY and CDR2 SVGAGI come from the germline V gene. The CDR3 runs to 15 residues. CDR3 region: CASSYGWDVIGELFF. CDR3 bases: TGTGCCAGCAGTTACGGCTGGGACGTAATCGGGGAGCTGTTTTTT.

In its sample, this clonotype was seen a few times. The chain is built from TRBV20-1 and TRBJ2-2; D gene ambiguous. With 3 bases removed from V and 8 bases from J, the gap between germline ends came to 7 bases. In germline, CDR1 is DFQATT, CDR2 SNEGSKA (reference sequence). The CDR3 spans 11 residues. Here the CDR3 reads CSARRRGELFF. DNA for the CDR3: TGCAGTGCTAGGCGGCGAGGGGAGCTGTTTTTT.

The table lists this clonotype with many counts. The gene calls are TRBV5-6 and TRBJ2-1; D is perhaps TRBD1 or TRBD2 (7 bases each). Per the germline V gene, CDR1 is SGHDT and CDR2 is YYEEEE. Trimming stripped 5 bases from V and 0 bases from J, with 21 bases between. This CDR3 is built from 18 residues. The CDR3 DNA reads as TGTGCCAGCAGGAAAACAGGGGTCGGCGGGAGCTCCTACAATGAGCAGTTCTTC. The encoded protein is CASRKTGVGGSSYNEQFF.

J is TRBJ2-2 and V is TRBV20-1; 9 bases map to TRBD1. The CDR3 is 15 amino acids. Trimming at V came to 4 bases and at J to 2 bases, leaving 5 bases not matched to a gene. Germline V gene sequence: CDR1 DFQATT, CDR2 SNEGSKA (reference sequence). The CDR3 protein is CSANNRGLNTGELFF. DNA of the CDR3: TGCAGTGCTAACAACAGGGGGCTAAACACCGGGGAGCTGTTTTTT.

This clonotype came up a few times. J is TRBJ1-2 and V is TRBV7-6, with 9 bases identical to TRBD1. The V gene's germline CDR1 is SGHVS and CDR2 FNYEAQ. The CDR3 loop spans 18 amino acids. The J segment lost 8 bases and the V segment lost 5 bases, leaving 21 bases of the junction unmatched. The CDR3 bases are TGTGCCAGCAGCGGACCCCTGGGACAGGGACGACCTCTTCGGGGCTACACCTTC. Translated: CASSGPLGQGRPLRGYTF.

In this sample, this clonotype turned up many times. This chain links TRBV5-1 with TRBJ2-1, with D perhaps TRBD2 (5 bases). The CDR3 has 14 amino acids. Between the trimmed V and J ends, which lost 4 bases and 7 bases, there was a span of 15 bases. CDR1 and CDR2 from the germline V gene are SGHRS and YFSETQ. The CDR3 DNA reads as TGCGCCAGCAGCCGGGCTGCTGGCGGGAATGAGCAGTTCTTC. Protein sequence: CASSRAAGGNEQFF. Supplemented by reference TRBV5-1 and TRBJ2-1, the full variable domain reads KAGVTQTPRYLIKTRGQQVTLSCSPISGHRSVSWYQQTPGQGLQFLFEYFSETQRNKGNFPGRFSGRQFSNSRSEMNVSTLELGDSALYLCASSRAAGGNEQFFGPGTRLTVL.

This clonotype has ten or more counts. V is TRBV20-1 and J is TRBJ2-7; the D is unclear. Germline-derived CDR1 and CDR2 are DFQATT and SNEGSKA (reference sequence). This CDR3 comprises 14 residues. V was cut by 3 bases and J by 0 bases, with 12 bases left in between. CDR3 sequence: CSASLRAGSYEQYF. CDR3 sequence (DNA): TGCAGTGCTAGTCTACGGGCCGGCTCCTACGAGCAGTACTTC.

This clonotype was counted ten times or more. The J gene is TRBJ1-1, the V gene TRBV10-2, with D maybe TRBD1 (5 bases). V lost 3 bases and J 6 bases, leaving 14 bases between the germline ends. Germline V CDR1 and CDR2: WSHSY, SAAADI. The CDR3 has 14 amino acids. The chain's CDR3 is CASSERALGPEAFF. The CDR3 nucleotides read TGCGCCAGCAGTGAAAGGGCCCTGGGGCCTGAAGCTTTCTTT.

This clonotype was seen many times. CDR3 sequence reads: CSVSPAVPSETQYF. For the CDR3, the DNA is TGCAGCGTCTCCCCGGCGGTCCCCTCAGAGACCCAGTACTTC. The chain carries TRBV29-1 and TRBJ2-5; D remains unclear. V was cut by 6 bases and J by 4 bases, with 18 bases left in between. CDR3 length equals 14 residues. Germline V gene lookup returns CDR1 SQVTM and CDR2 ANQGSEA.

This clonotype was seen many times. The V gene is TRBV2, the J gene TRBJ2-1, with TRBD1 matching over 8 bases. V lost 7 bases and J lost 5; bases outside the gene matches: 7. The CDR3 is 14 amino acids. The germline V gene encodes CDR1 SNHLY and CDR2 FYNNEI. The CDR3 spells CASTGGVVNNEQFF. Here the CDR3 DNA reads TGTGCCAGCACAGGGGGCGTCGTAAACAATGAGCAGTTCTTC.

This clonotype was detected ten times or more. The chain uses TRBV18 and TRBJ2-1, with TRBD2 matching over 11 bases. CDR1 and CDR2 from the germline V gene are KGHSH and LQKENI. V lost 5 bases and J lost 3; bases outside the gene matches: 3. The CDR3 is 15 amino acids. The CDR3 region is CASSNGTSGYNEQFF. The DNA of the CDR3 is TGTGCCAGCTCAAATGGGACTAGCGGCTACAATGAGCAGTTCTTC.

This clonotype was observed at least ten times. The rearrangement uses TRBV5-1 and TRBJ2-4; the D is unclear. CDR1 SGHRS and CDR2 YFSETQ come from the germline V gene. Trimming cost V 0 bases and J 0 bases, with 4 bases left between them. This CDR3 spans 14 amino acids. CDR3 sequence: CASSLDIAKNIQYF. The CDR3 DNA follows: TGCGCCAGCAGCTTGGATATAGCCAAAAACATTCAGTACTTC.

The rearrangement links TRBV20-1 to TRBJ2-5; TRBD2 matches at 7 bases. The germline gives CDR1 DFQATT, CDR2 SNEGSKA (reference sequence). The CDR3 totals 12 residues. V dropped 5 bases and J dropped 5; count of bases not matched to a gene: 5. This chain's CDR3 is CSAGEGQETQYF. For the CDR3, the DNA is TGCAGTGCTGGGGAGGGCCAGGAGACCCAGTACTTC.

This clonotype was counted at least ten times. The chain is built from TRBV5-1 and TRBJ1-1; tentative D call: TRBD1 (5 bases). The CDR3 covers 16 residues. Trimming stripped 4 bases from V and 0 bases from J, with 16 bases between. Germline CDR1 and CDR2: SGHRS and YFSETQ. Here the CDR3 reads CASSPVGGLMNTEAFF. CDR3 DNA: TGCGCCAGCAGCCCGGTGGGGGGACTAATGAACACTGAAGCTTTCTTT.

This clonotype was seen repeatedly, ten times or more. The chain has TRBV3-1 and TRBJ2-5, with D unresolved. The CDR3 totals 11 residues. Trimming left V 3 bases short and J 4 bases short, with 3 bases between. In germline, CDR1 is LGHDT, CDR2 YNNKEL (reference sequence). The CDR3 coding sequence is TGTGCCAGCAGCCAGATAGAGACCCAGTACTTC. Amino acids: CASSQIETQYF.

There are many counts of this clonotype. The rearrangement joins TRBV3-1 to TRBJ1-6; 7 bases agree with TRBD1. The germline gives CDR1 LGHDT, CDR2 YNNKEL (reference sequence). The CDR3 is 16 residues long. The J segment lost 3 bases and the V segment lost 1 base, leaving 3 bases of the junction unmatched. The CDR3 is CASSQVPGGYNSPLHF. In nucleotides, the CDR3 is TGTGCCAGCAGCCAAGTTCCAGGGGGCTATAATTCACCCCTCCACTTT. Looking up the rest from reference TRBV3-1 and TRBJ1-6 gives the full variable domain: DTAVSQTPKYLVTQMGNDKSIKCEQNLGHDTMYWYKQDSKKFLKIMFSYNNKELIINETVPNRFSPKSPDKAHLNLHINSLELGDSAVYFCASSQVPGGYNSPLHFGNGTRLTVT.

This clonotype was seen ten or more times. This chain connects TRBV4-2 to TRBJ2-3, with a possible D match to TRBD1 (5 bases). The germline V gene encodes CDR1 LGHNA and CDR2 YNFKEQ. Trimming cost V 1 base and J 6 bases, with 14 bases left between them. There are 15 residues in the CDR3. The CDR3 loop reads CASSQAVGKGDTQYF. As DNA, the CDR3 is TGTGCCAGCAGCCAAGCAGTGGGAAAGGGGGATACGCAGTATTTT.

The CDR3 spells CASSYSRELGEEYF. Here the CDR3 DNA reads TGTGCCAGCAGTTACTCCAGGGAGCTTGGGGAGGAGTACTTC. V usage is TRBV6-5 and J usage is TRBJ2-7; D is perhaps TRBD2 (6 bases). This CDR3 is 14 amino acids long. Per germline, CDR1 MNHEY and CDR2 SVGAGI. The ends were cut back, 0 bases at V and 11 bases at J, with 17 bases in the middle.

This clonotype was seen ten or more times. This chain connects TRBV11-3 to TRBJ2-2; perhaps TRBD2 as D (5 bases). This CDR3 contains 14 residues. Germline CDR1 SGHNT, CDR2 YENEEA. Trimming pared 5 bases from V and 6 bases from J, leaving 13 bases between. The CDR3 spells CASSPGRTAGELFF. The CDR3 DNA sequence: TGTGCCAGCAGCCCCGGCCGGACTGCCGGGGAGCTGTTTTTT. Variable domain in full (rest from reference TRBV11-3 and TRBJ2-2): EAGVVQSPRYKIIEKKQPVAFWCNPISGHNTLYWYLQNLGQGPELLIRYENEEAVDDSQLPKDRFSAERLKGVDSTLKIQPAELGDSAVYLCASSPGRTAGELFFGEGSRLTVL.

This clonotype was observed a handful of times. The V gene is TRBV18, the J gene TRBJ1-1; 8 positions agree with TRBD1. CDR1 and CDR2 from the germline V gene are KGHSH and LQKENI. The junction had 5 bases not matched to a gene; V was cut back by 3 bases and J by 5 bases. The CDR3 extends over 14 amino acids. CDR3 protein: CASSPGQVGTEAFF. CDR3 DNA: TGTGCCAGCTCACCGGGACAGGTCGGGACTGAAGCTTTCTTT.